This T cell receptor beta chain was sequenced in a study of cytomegalovirus exposure and HLA in healthy donors. As for the study in general: Out of 398 genotyped donors, around 80% belonged to the Caucasian-associated ancestry cluster.

This CDR3 has 13 amino acids. Trimming took 8 bases from V and 0 from J, leaving 11 bases between them. CDR1 is ENHRY, CDR2 SYGVKD, per germline. The PCR made use of 60 Vbeta and 13 Jbeta primers. The protocol was immunoSEQ multiplex PCR, while the TCRdb copy is restricted to in-frame clones and leaves out a portion. The table lists 85,000 to 120,000 clones, just over 70% of them singletons, with about 0.84% in the top ten. The TCR comes from a boy between 10 and 17 years old in good health and CMV-seronegative. The V gene is TRBV10-3, the J gene TRBJ2-7; possible D gene TRBD2, 6 bases. Sequenced sample: PBMCs. CDR3 protein: CAIRVADSYEQYF. The CDR3 DNA is TGTGCCATCCGAGTAGCGGACTCCTACGAGCAGTACTTC.